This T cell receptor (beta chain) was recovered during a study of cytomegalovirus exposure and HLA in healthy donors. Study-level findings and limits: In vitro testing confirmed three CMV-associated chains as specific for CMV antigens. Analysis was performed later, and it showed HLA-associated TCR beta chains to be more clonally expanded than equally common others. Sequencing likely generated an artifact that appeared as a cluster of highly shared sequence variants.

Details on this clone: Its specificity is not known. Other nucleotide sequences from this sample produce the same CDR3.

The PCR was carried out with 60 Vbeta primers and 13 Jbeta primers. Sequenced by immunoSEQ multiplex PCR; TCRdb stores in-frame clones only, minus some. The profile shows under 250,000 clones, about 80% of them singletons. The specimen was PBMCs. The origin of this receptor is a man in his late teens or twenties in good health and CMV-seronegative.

In DNA form, the CDR3 reads TGTGCCAGTAGTATCGGGGGAGGCGCCTACGAGCAGTACTTC. Protein: CASSIGGGAYEQYF. The chain couples TRBV19 to TRBJ2-7; a weak D match, TRBD2 (6 bases). The CDR3 has 14 amino acids. Germline loops: CDR1 LNHDA, CDR2 SQIVND (reference sequence). Between the trimmed V and J ends, which lost 3 bases and 2 bases, there was a span of 11 bases.